The present TCR beta chain was sequenced within a study of technical replicates of blood from several donors. This CDR3 is built from 15 residues. From germline, CDR1 is SGHAT and CDR2 FQNNGV. Trimming removed 1 base from V and 6 bases from J, with 13 bases in between. This table comes from immunoSEQ multiplex PCR, and its TCRdb copy is limited to in-frame clones, with some not included. This table has approximately 79,000 clones, around 92% appearing once. Material for sequencing was T cells isolated from PBMCs. The chain recombines TRBV11-2 with TRBJ2-1; a weak D match, TRBD2 (5 bases). The TCR was taken from a human donor in good health. CDR3 DNA sequence: TGTGCCAGCAGCTTAGGAGTCGGCGGGCTCAATGAGCAGTTCTTC. This codes for CASSLGVGGLNEQFF. Variable domain in full (rest from reference TRBV11-2 and TRBJ2-1): EAGVAQSPRYKIIEKRQSVAFWCNPISGHATLYWYQQILGQGPKLLIQFQNNGVVDDSQLPKDRFSAERLKGVDSTLKIQPAKLEDSAVYLCASSLGVGGLNEQFFGPGTRLTVL.